This T cell receptor (beta chain) was captured by sequencing in a study of blood T cell repertoires in COVID-19. Recruitment covered some 25 US areas and drew participants whose ages spanned roughly 18 to 95 years. Participant reports of clinical history set cohort assignment. Recovery meant two consecutive negative NP/OP PCR tests, professional clearance, or resolved symptoms. This CDR3 comprises 16 residues. Original analysis: Reference gene primer amplification gave estimated nucleated cell counts. Data came from immunoSEQ multiplex PCR; TCRdb stores just in-frame clones and leaves some out. That table furnishes V, J and clone size, whereas the DNA furnished D and trimming. The sample has hundreds of thousands of clones, around 84% seen once.

The sequencing input was PBMCs or T cells enriched from blood (not recorded which). V gene TRBV21-1 combines with J gene TRBJ2-7; TRBD1, as called in the table, went unchecked against the DNA. TRBV21-1 is classified as a pseudogene. The TCR comes from a woman aged 45 to 65 who had recovered from COVID-19. This chain's CDR3 is CASSKATGDPSYEQYF. The CDR3, as DNA: TGTGCCAGCAGCAAAGCGACAGGGGACCCGTCCTACGAGCAGTACTTC.